Shown below are 22 T cell receptor beta chains from a single sample sequenced in a study of T cell responses to AZD1222 COVID-19 vaccine. Here immunoSEQ multiplex PCR was the method, and the copy in TCRdb shows in-frame clones only, minus some. The data contain 150,000 to 200,000 clones, 94% of them singletons. Sequenced material: peripheral blood, taken on day 0 of AZD1222 vaccination. These receptors all come from an adult in good health.

This chain links TRBV28 with TRBJ1-1; D perhaps matches TRBD1 (5 bases). The V gene lost 3 bases and the J gene lost 6 bases, with 20 bases spanning the gap. Germline CDR1 is MDHEN and CDR2 is SYDVKM. The CDR3 has 16 residues. The CDR3 loop reads CASSFPAGFGGAEAFF. The CDR3 nucleotides read TGTGCCAGCAGTTTTCCTGCAGGGTTCGGTGGGGCTGAAGCTTTCTTT.

The V call is TRBV18, the J call TRBJ1-1; 10 bases fit TRBD1. The germline V gene encodes CDR1 KGHSH and CDR2 LQKENI. V shed 2 bases and J 7 bases; nucleotides not matched to a gene: 16. There are 18 residues in the CDR3. CDR3 bases: TGTGCCAGCTCACCAATAACCGGGACAGGGGTCGGGATCAATGAAGCTTTCTTT. It specifies CASSPITGTGVGINEAFF.

The rearrangement joins TRBV30 to TRBJ2-7; the D gene could be TRBD1 or TRBD2 (6 bases each). V was trimmed by 2 bases and J by 6 bases, leaving 17 bases between them. The CDR3 spans 14 residues. The germline V gene has CDR1 GTSNPN and CDR2 SVGIG (reference sequence). CDR3 residues: CAWSTTGGGIEQYF. DNA for the CDR3: TGTGCCTGGAGTACCACTGGAGGGGGAATCGAGCAGTACTTC.

This rearrangement joins TRBV19 to TRBJ1-5, with TRBD1 identical over 7 bases. V dropped 3 bases and J dropped 3; count of bases not matched to a gene: 5. Germline CDR1 reads LNHDA; CDR2 reads SQIVND (reference sequence). The CDR3 contains 15 residues. CDR3 nucleotide sequence: TGTGCCAGTAGTATCAGGACAGGTTTCAATCAGCCCCAGCATTTT. It specifies CASSIRTGFNQPQHF. Full variable domain (rest looked up from reference TRBV19 and TRBJ1-5): DGGITQSPKYLFRKEGQNVTLSCEQNLNHDAMYWYRQDPGQGLRLIYYSQIVNDFQKGDIAEGYSVSREKKESFPLTVTSAQKNPTAFYLCASSIRTGFNQPQHFGDGTRLSIL.

The chain couples TRBV5-1 to TRBJ1-1; 10 positions agree with TRBD1. V shed 3 bases and J 0 bases; nucleotides not matched to a gene: 5. The CDR3 is made up of 16 amino acids. Per the germline V gene, CDR1 is SGHRS and CDR2 is YFSETQ. The CDR3 nucleotides are TGCGCCAGCAGCTCGTTGGACAGGGGGATGAACACTGAAGCTTTCTTT. As protein: CASSSLDRGMNTEAFF.

This chain connects TRBV4-1 to TRBJ1-1, with a possible D match to TRBD1 (5 bases). This CDR3 comprises 14 residues. Trimming took off 3 bases at V and 4 bases at J, with 12 bases between the two ends. From germline, CDR1 is MGHRA and CDR2 YSYEKL. This CDR3 reads CASSQPTQATEAFF. Written as DNA, the CDR3 is TGCGCCAGCAGCCAGCCGACACAGGCCACTGAAGCTTTCTTT.

Points on this clone: Other DNA sequences within the sample encode an identical CDR3. The chain recombines TRBV19 with TRBJ2-7; possibly TRBD1 for D (6 bases). This CDR3 is 14 amino acids long. The germline CDR1 and CDR2 sequences are LNHDA and SQIVND (reference sequence). Trimming stripped 1 base from V and 3 bases from J, with 10 bases between. The CDR3 protein is CASSIGVGGYEQYF. CDR3 nucleotides: TGTGCCAGTAGTATAGGTGTAGGGGGCTACGAGCAGTACTTC.

V usage is TRBV3-1 (or the pseudogene TRBV3-2) and J usage is TRBJ2-3; possible D gene TRBD1, 6 bases. The CDR3 totals 15 residues. V was shortened by 6 bases and J by 5 bases, with 18 bases between the two germline ends. Germline lookup yields CDR1 LGHDT and CDR2 YNNKEL (reference sequence). The DNA of the CDR3 is TGTGCCAGCAGGGCGTCCGGGACACGGGTAGATACGCAGTATTTT. Protein product: CASRASGTRVDTQYF.

The CDR3 is CASSLPFTFNEQFF. CDR3 DNA sequence: TGTGCCAGCAGCCTCCCCTTTACTTTCAATGAGCAGTTCTTC. The chain has TRBV5-5 and TRBJ2-1; D is uncertain. Germline assignment: CDR1 SGHKS and CDR2 YYEKEE (reference sequence). This CDR3 contains 14 residues. Trimming left V 4 bases short and J 6 bases short, with 14 bases between.

CDR3 in amino acids: CASSLQRDRTGELFF. As DNA, the CDR3 is TGTGCCAGCAGTCTCCAGCGGGATCGCACCGGGGAGCTGTTTTTT. The chain links TRBV28 to TRBJ2-2; 7 nucleotides agree with TRBD2. CDR3 length equals 15 residues. Germline V CDR1 and CDR2: MDHEN, SYDVKM. With V trimmed by 5 bases and J by 4 bases, 7 bases remained unmatched.

This chain links TRBV28 with TRBJ1-5, with 10 bases fitting TRBD1. Per germline, CDR1 MDHEN and CDR2 SYDVKM. The CDR3 is made up of 13 amino acids. The junction had 4 bases not matched to a gene; V was cut back by 5 bases and J by 9 bases. CDR3: CASSRQGAGPQHF. The CDR3 nucleotides read TGTGCCAGCAGTAGACAGGGGGCGGGGCCCCAGCATTTT.

The count of this clone is one. The V gene is TRBV19, the J gene TRBJ2-3, with D possibly TRBD1 on 6 matching bases. From germline, CDR1 is LNHDA and CDR2 SQIVND (reference sequence). V was cut by 3 bases and J by 2 bases, with 15 bases left in between. This CDR3 spans 16 amino acids. The CDR3 nucleotides read TGTGCCAGTAGTATGGTCCCGGACAGCTACACAGATACGCAGTATTTT. Translation: CASSMVPDSYTDTQYF.

J is TRBJ2-6 and V is TRBV19; unclear D gene. V was pared by 7 bases and J by 0 bases, with 10 bases between. This CDR3 is built from 15 residues. Germline loops: CDR1 LNHDA, CDR2 SQIVND (reference sequence). CDR3 residues: CASKSLSSGANVLTF. The CDR3 region has the DNA TGTGCCAGTAAGAGTCTTAGCTCTGGGGCCAACGTCCTGACTTTC.

The chain joins TRBV5-1 to TRBJ2-2; tentatively, D is TRBD1 or TRBD2 (6 bases each). The CDR3 loop spans 14 amino acids. Germline V gene lookup returns CDR1 SGHRS and CDR2 YFSETQ. V lost 4 bases and J lost 8, with 15 bases in between. CDR3 DNA sequence: TGCGCCAGCAGCCCGGGGGCATTAATTGGGGAGCTGTTTTTT. Residues: CASSPGALIGELFF.

The CDR3 region is CASSKAGQWNTEAFF. In DNA form, the CDR3 reads TGTGCCAGCAGCAAGGCTGGACAGTGGAACACTGAAGCTTTCTTT. The chain recombines TRBV5-4 with TRBJ1-1; a weak D match, TRBD1 (6 bases). The V end lost 4 bases, the J end lost 1 base, and 14 bases lay between the germline ends. Germline assignment: CDR1 SGHNT and CDR2 YYREEE (reference sequence). This CDR3 has 15 residues. Together with reference TRBV5-4 and TRBJ1-1, the CDR3 gives the full variable domain: ETGVTQSPTHLIKTRGQQVTLRCSSQSGHNTVSWYQQALGQGPQFIFQYYREEENGRGNFPPRFSGLQFPNYSSELNVNALELDDSALYLCASSKAGQWNTEAFFGQGTRLTVV.

This rearrangement joins TRBV5-1 to TRBJ2-1, with TRBD2 as a possible D gene (7 bases). This CDR3 is built from 16 residues. V was clipped by 4 bases and J by 5 bases, with 19 bases between them. Germline V gene sequence: CDR1 SGHRS, CDR2 YFSETQ. The CDR3 is CASSPGGGGRDNEQFF. CDR3 coding DNA: TGCGCCAGCAGCCCTGGCGGGGGCGGTCGGGACAATGAGCAGTTCTTC.

This clone was counted once. V is TRBV6-5 and J is TRBJ1-4, with D perhaps matching TRBD1 (6 bases). CDR1 and CDR2 (germline): MNHEY, SVGAGI. V shed 8 bases and J shed 7 bases, with 11 bases lying between them. The CDR3 runs to 12 residues. The CDR3 nucleotides are TGTGCCAGCCAGGGGAACGTTGAAAAACTGTTTTTT. It encodes CASQGNVEKLFF.

V usage is TRBV14 and J usage is TRBJ2-3, with unresolved D. CDR1 and CDR2 from the germline V gene are SGHDN and FVKESK. This CDR3 is built from 12 residues. The V gene lost 1 base and the J gene lost 6 bases, with 5 bases spanning the gap. CDR3 sequence (DNA): TGTGCCAGCAGCCAAGCATATGATACGCAGTATTTT. It yields the protein CASSQAYDTQYF.

The gene calls are TRBV5-4 and TRBJ1-1; 7 bases are a match to TRBD1. The germline CDR1 and CDR2 sequences are SGHNT and YYREEE (reference sequence). The CDR3 is 14 amino acids. After removal of 4 bases from V and 4 bases from J, the junction contained 7 bases not matched to a gene. The CDR3 reads CASSDRRGATEAFF. The CDR3 DNA sequence: TGTGCCAGCAGCGACCGCAGGGGGGCCACTGAAGCTTTCTTT.

This chain joins TRBV28 and TRBJ2-7; the D gene could be TRBD1 or TRBD2 (6 bases each). The germline CDR1 and CDR2 sequences are MDHEN and SYDVKM. The CDR3 sequence is 18 residues long. V was cut by 4 bases and J by 0 bases, with 22 bases left in between. CDR3: CASSSTVAVRGDSYEQYF. CDR3 bases: TGTGCCAGCAGTTCCACGGTAGCGGTGAGGGGGGACTCCTACGAGCAGTACTTC.

The chain links TRBV19 to TRBJ2-7, with 9 bases identical to TRBD2. V trimming: 2 bases; J trimming: 0 bases; junction bases outside the gene matches: 2. This CDR3 region has 15 residues. CDR1 LNHDA and CDR2 SQIVND come from the germline V gene (reference sequence). The CDR3 coding sequence is TGTGCCAGTAGTATACTAGCGGGGCCCTCCTACGAGCAGTACTTC. It is translated as CASSILAGPSYEQYF.

The V and J genes are TRBV6-2 or TRBV6-3 and TRBJ1-2; D uncertain. This CDR3 spans 18 amino acids. V was clipped by 0 bases and J by 1 base, with 18 bases between them. The germline V gene encodes CDR1 MNHEY and CDR2 SVGEGT. In nucleotides, the CDR3 is TGTGCCAGCAGTTACTCGAAGGGCGGGGAACAGCATAACTATGGCTACACCTTC. This translates into CASSYSKGGEQHNYGYTF.